This TCR beta chain was sequenced for a study of CD8+ T cells in alopecia areata. Findings and limits, study-wide: Scalp sequencing also captures normal skin's resident alphabeta T cells.

Germline V lookup: CDR1 SNHLY, CDR2 FYNNEI. The CDR3 extends over 13 amino acids. The V segment lost 8 bases and the J segment 6 bases; nucleotides outside the gene matches: 4. RNA extraction was followed by reverse transcription into cDNA, which acted as the sequencing template. The table came from immunoSEQ multiplex PCR; TCRdb's copy has only in-frame clones and leaves some out. The sample includes around 82,000 clones, roughly 51% of them seen just once. On this clone itself: As yet, its antigen is unknown.

The receptor was derived from a human donor with alopecia areata. The sequenced sample consisted of NKG2D-high CD8+ T cells sorted from blood. The genes are TRBV2 and TRBJ2-1; 10 bases map to TRBD2. DNA of the CDR3: TGTGCCAGCTGCCTAGCGGGAGCCAATGAGCAGTTCTTC. Its translation is CASCLAGANEQFF.